These 21 T cell receptor beta chains were sequenced from one sample in a study of T cells after yellow fever vaccination. TCRdb re-analysed the 5' RACE reads in MiXCR, keeping a single row per CDR3 protein. The sample lists 620,000 or so distinct CDR3 sequences; around 12% were seen once. The specimen was PBMCs, collected on the day of the yellow fever booster vaccination. These receptor sequences come from a man aged 25-45 years who received the YFV17D yellow fever vaccine.

This clonotype was counted many times. J is TRBJ2-3 and V is TRBV7-2; the match to TRBD2 covers 7 bases. Per the germline V gene, CDR1 is SGHTA and CDR2 is FQGNSA. V lost 2 bases and J lost 6; bases outside the gene matches: 8. This CDR3 contains 15 residues. CDR3 bases: TGTGCCAGCAGCTTACAACAGTTGGGGGGGGATACGCAGTATTTT. It yields the protein CASSLQQLGGDTQYF.

This clonotype has a handful of counts. DNA of the CDR3: TGCAGTGCTAGGGGGGACAGGGGCTCCTACGAGCAGTACTTC. This sequence encodes CSARGDRGSYEQYF. This chain uses TRBV20-1 with TRBJ2-7; 10 bases line up with TRBD1. Germline CDR1 and CDR2: DFQATT and SNEGSKA (reference sequence). Trimming removed 3 bases from V and 0 bases from J; junction bases left unmatched: 2. There are 14 residues in the CDR3.

This clonotype has a handful of counts. The chain recombines TRBV20-1 with TRBJ2-1; 7 nucleotides line up with TRBD1. The V gene's germline CDR1 is DFQATT and CDR2 SNEGSKA (reference sequence). V was pared by 5 bases and J by 7 bases, with 11 bases of the junction left unmatched. The CDR3 consists of 14 residues. The CDR3 here is CSAPDTTGLNEQFF. CDR3 nucleotides: TGCAGTGCTCCGGACACGACAGGGTTGAATGAGCAGTTCTTC.

This clonotype was counted many times. J is TRBJ2-1 and V is TRBV28; 7 bases are shared with TRBD2. From germline, CDR1 is MDHEN and CDR2 SYDVKM. The CDR3 is 17 amino acids. Trimming removed 5 bases from V and 0 bases from J; junction bases left unmatched: 10. The CDR3 region has the DNA TGTGCCAGCAGTCCTACCGGGGGGTCCCTCTCCTACAATGAGCAGTTCTTC. Its translation is CASSPTGGSLSYNEQFF.

V is TRBV12-3 or TRBV12-4 and J is TRBJ2-3; TRBD2 agrees at 8 bases. Unmatched junction bases numbered 14, after V lost 1 base and J lost 2 bases. This CDR3 has 19 residues. DNA for the CDR3: TGTGCCAGCAGTTTAGGAACGGGAGGGCCTTGGTTTTCCACAGATACGCAGTATTTT. Protein product: CASSLGTGGPWFSTDTQYF.

The genes are TRBV6-6 and TRBJ2-5; no reliable D call. Per the germline V gene, CDR1 is MNHNY and CDR2 is SVGAGI (reference sequence). This CDR3 spans 13 amino acids. V lost 2 bases and J lost 1, with 5 bases in between. CDR3 coding DNA: TGTGCCAGCAGTTACAGGGCCCAAGAGACCCAGTACTTC. It translates to CASSYRAQETQYF.

Only a few counts were recorded for this clonotype. This rearrangement joins TRBV4-3 to TRBJ2-1; 10 nucleotides agree with TRBD2. The trim removed 2 bases at V and 6 bases at J, leaving 4 bases unmatched. Germline CDR1 LGHNA, CDR2 YSLEER. There are 15 residues in the CDR3. The CDR3 here is CASSQLAGEGNEQFF. CDR3 nucleotides: TGCGCCAGCAGCCAACTAGCGGGAGAGGGCAATGAGCAGTTCTTC.

V gene TRBV7-3 combines with J gene TRBJ2-1; maybe TRBD2 (6 bases). The germline V gene encodes CDR1 SGHTA and CDR2 FQGTGA. The ends were cut back, 5 bases at V and 6 bases at J, with 20 bases in the middle. The CDR3 runs to 16 residues. The CDR3 region is CASSARLPGLSNEQFF. CDR3 bases: TGTGCCAGCAGCGCAAGATTACCGGGACTGTCCAATGAGCAGTTCTTC.

This sequence joins TRBV5-6 and TRBJ2-5; D may be TRBD1 (6 bases). From germline, CDR1 is SGHDT and CDR2 YYEEEE. This CDR3 is 15 amino acids long. V was cut by 0 bases and J by 5 bases, with 14 bases left in between. CDR3 nucleotides: TGTGCCAGCAGCTTGGTTAGGGGGTCGTTGGAGACCCAGTACTTC. Translated: CASSLVRGSLETQYF.

Many counts were recorded for this clonotype. The chain recombines TRBV29-1 with TRBJ1-2, with TRBD1 as a possible D gene (5 bases). In germline, CDR1 is SQVTM, CDR2 ANQGSEA. The V end was cut by 4 bases, the J end by 7 bases, with 10 bases between. The CDR3 is 11 residues long. The CDR3 loop reads CSVAAGFGYTF. As DNA, the CDR3 is TGCAGCGTTGCGGCAGGGTTTGGCTACACCTTC.

V gene TRBV20-1 combines with J gene TRBJ1-2; D not certain. Trimming removed 5 bases from V and 6 bases from J, with 10 bases in between. Germline CDR1 is DFQATT and CDR2 is SNEGSKA (reference sequence). The CDR3 runs 11 residues. This CDR3 reads CSARIRDGYTF. In nucleotides, the CDR3 is TGCAGTGCTCGTATAAGGGATGGCTACACCTTC.

The CDR3 loop is CASSGLAAYNEQFF. The CDR3 DNA reads as TGTGCCAGCAGTGGACTAGCGGCCTACAATGAGCAGTTCTTC. This chain uses TRBV12-3 or TRBV12-4 with TRBJ2-1, with 10 bases aligning to TRBD2. V trimming: 5 bases; J trimming: 2 bases; junction bases outside the gene matches: 0. This CDR3 region has 14 residues.

This chain uses TRBV20-1 with TRBJ2-3; possibly TRBD1 or TRBD2 for D (5 bases each). The germline gives CDR1 DFQATT, CDR2 SNEGSKA (reference sequence). The CDR3 is 13 amino acids. CDR3 sequence (DNA): TGCAGCCCTGGGGCTAGCCTCGCAGATACGCAGTATTTT. This sequence encodes CSPGASLADTQYF.

V and J are TRBV6-5 and TRBJ2-6; D uncertain. V was pared by 0 bases and J by 0 bases, with 9 bases between. CDR3 length equals 17 residues. The germline V gene encodes CDR1 MNHEY and CDR2 SVGAGI. For the CDR3, the DNA is TGTGCCAGCAGTTACTCGGGCACAACCTCTGGGGCCAACGTCCTGACTTTC. Translating it yields CASSYSGTTSGANVLTF.

The chain links TRBV29-1 to TRBJ2-4; 8 nucleotides match TRBD1. After removal of 7 bases from V and 9 bases from J, the junction contained 11 bases not matched to a gene. Germline lookup yields CDR1 SQVTM and CDR2 ANQGSEA. The CDR3 has 13 residues. The CDR3 sequence: CSALGQGNTIQYF. The CDR3 coding sequence is TGCAGCGCCCTAGGACAGGGTAACACCATTCAGTACTTC.

Comments on this clonotype: Possible read error: a much larger clone is one base away. The genes are TRBV3-1 and TRBJ2-3, with D tentatively TRBD2 (5 bases). Germline V gene sequence: CDR1 LGHDT, CDR2 YNNKEL (reference sequence). CDR3 length: 15 residues. In nucleotides, the CDR3 is TGTGCCACCAGCCAAGAGGGCGGACCCACAGATACGCAGTATTTT. Its protein product is CATSQEGGPTDTQYF.

Many counts were recorded for this clonotype. V usage is TRBV28 and J usage is TRBJ1-2; TRBD1 matches at 7 bases. CDR3 size: 13 residues. The germline CDR1 and CDR2 sequences are MDHEN and SYDVKM. J was trimmed by 4 bases and V by 3 bases; bases with no gene match: 2. The CDR3 region is CASSFGTAYGYTF. The CDR3 region has the DNA TGTGCCAGCAGTTTCGGGACAGCCTATGGCTACACCTTC.

The chain has TRBV20-1 and TRBJ1-1; 9 bases fit TRBD1. Germline trimming cut 4 bases from V and 10 bases from J; bases unmatched to any gene: 13. Germline loops: CDR1 DFQATT, CDR2 SNEGSKA (reference sequence). This CDR3 region has 14 residues. The CDR3 DNA reads as TGCAGTGCTATCGATCTGACAGGGGGTATAGCAGCTTTCTTT. This gives the protein CSAIDLTGGIAAFF.

This clonotype was detected many times. V gene TRBV12-3 or TRBV12-4 combines with J gene TRBJ2-3; TRBD2 might be the D (6 bases). V was pared by 7 bases and J by 3 bases, with 17 bases between. The CDR3 totals 15 residues. The CDR3 region has the DNA TGTGCCAGCACGACTTCGCGGGGCCTTACAGATACGCAGTATTTT. This codes for CASTTSRGLTDTQYF.

This clonotype has only a few counts. The chain carries TRBV5-1 and TRBJ2-7; 12 bases are a match to TRBD1. The CDR3 contains 16 residues. Germline-derived CDR1 and CDR2 are SGHRS and YFSETQ. Losses at the gene ends were 3 bases for V and 2 bases for J; bases not matched to a gene: 6. CDR3 in DNA: TGCGCCAGCAGCTCCACCCGGGACAGGGGGCCCTACGAGCAGTACTTC. This gives the protein CASSSTRDRGPYEQYF.

This clonotype was observed a few times. The J gene is TRBJ1-4, the V gene TRBV29-1; the D is unclear. The CDR3 totals 13 residues. Germline V CDR1 and CDR2: SQVTM, ANQGSEA. The germline V and J ends were trimmed by 4 bases and 1 base, with 7 bases remaining between them. CDR3 bases: TGCAGCGTTGGGGGAAGAACTAATGAAAAACTGTTTTTT. Translated, it gives CSVGGRTNEKLFF.